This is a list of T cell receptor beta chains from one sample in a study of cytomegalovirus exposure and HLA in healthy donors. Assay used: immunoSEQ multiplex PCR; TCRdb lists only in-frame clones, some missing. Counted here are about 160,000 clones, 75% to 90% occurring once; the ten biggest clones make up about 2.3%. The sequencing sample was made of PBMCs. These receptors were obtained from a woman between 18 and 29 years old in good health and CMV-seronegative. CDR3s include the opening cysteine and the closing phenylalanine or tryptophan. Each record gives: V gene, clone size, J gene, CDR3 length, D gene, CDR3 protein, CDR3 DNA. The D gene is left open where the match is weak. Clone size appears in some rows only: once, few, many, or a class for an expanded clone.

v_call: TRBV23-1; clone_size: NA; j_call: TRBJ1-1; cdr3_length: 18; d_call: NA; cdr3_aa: CASREFAGTRRGRTEAFF; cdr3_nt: TGCGCCAGCAGGGAATTCGCCGGGACTAGGAGAGGGAGAACTGAAGCTTTCTTT
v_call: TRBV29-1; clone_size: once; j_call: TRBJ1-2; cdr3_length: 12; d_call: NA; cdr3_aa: CSVERRGGGYTF; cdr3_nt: TGCAGCGTTGAGAGGCGAGGGGGTGGCTACACCTTC
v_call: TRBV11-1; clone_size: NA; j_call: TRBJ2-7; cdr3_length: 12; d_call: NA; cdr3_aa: CASSLVTYEQYF; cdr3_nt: TGTGCCAGCAGCTTAGTCACCTACGAGCAGTACTTC
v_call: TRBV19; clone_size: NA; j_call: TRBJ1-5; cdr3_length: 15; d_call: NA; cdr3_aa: CASGQKILINQPQHF; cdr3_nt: TGTGCCAGTGGGCAGAAGATCCTGATCAATCAGCCCCAGCATTTT
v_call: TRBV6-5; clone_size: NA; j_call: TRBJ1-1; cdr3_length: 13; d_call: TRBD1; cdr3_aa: CASRNRGNTEAFF; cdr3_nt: TGTGCCAGCAGGAACAGGGGGAACACTGAAGCTTTCTTT
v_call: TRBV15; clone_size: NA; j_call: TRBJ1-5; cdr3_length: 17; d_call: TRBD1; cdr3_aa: CATSASLDRYSNQPQHF; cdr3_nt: TGTGCCACCAGCGCGTCACTGGACAGGTATAGCAATCAGCCCCAGCATTTT
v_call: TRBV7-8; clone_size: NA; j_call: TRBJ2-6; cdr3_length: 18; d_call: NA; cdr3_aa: CASSSLTRQSSGANVLTF; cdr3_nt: TGTGCCAGCAGCTCCCTTACACGACAGTCCTCTGGGGCCAACGTCCTGACTTTC
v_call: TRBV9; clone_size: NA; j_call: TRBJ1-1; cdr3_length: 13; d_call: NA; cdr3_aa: CASSVEAGSEAFF; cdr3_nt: TGTGCCAGCAGCGTAGAAGCAGGCTCTGAAGCTTTCTTT
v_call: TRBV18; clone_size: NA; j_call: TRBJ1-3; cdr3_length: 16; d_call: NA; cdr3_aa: CASSPPGLVPGNTIYF; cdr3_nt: TGTGCCAGCTCACCACCGGGGCTGGTGCCCGGAAACACCATATATTTT
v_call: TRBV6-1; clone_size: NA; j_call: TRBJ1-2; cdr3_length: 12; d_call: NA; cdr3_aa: CASRPRGRGYTF; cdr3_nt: TGTGCCAGCAGACCACGCGGCCGGGGCTACACCTTC
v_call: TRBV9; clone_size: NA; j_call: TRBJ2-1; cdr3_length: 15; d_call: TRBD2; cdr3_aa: CASSSRSGIYNEQFF; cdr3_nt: TGTGCCAGCAGTTCACGAAGCGGGATTTACAATGAGCAGTTCTTC
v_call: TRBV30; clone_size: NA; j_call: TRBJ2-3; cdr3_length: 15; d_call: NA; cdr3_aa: CAWSEAGAYTDTQYF; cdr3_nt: TGTGCCTGGAGTGAGGCAGGCGCCTACACAGATACGCAGTATTTT